This T cell receptor (beta chain) was identified during a study of blood T cell repertoires in COVID-19. In the study overall: There were acute and convalescent COVID-19 samples, and they came from the United States, Italy and Spain. T cells, B-cell-depleted T cells, or PBMCs provided the cDNA or gDNA that served as material.

After removal of 1 base from V and 1 base from J, the junction contained 4 bases not matched to a gene. From germline, CDR1 is WNHNN and CDR2 SYGVQD (reference sequence). This CDR3 spans 16 amino acids. In the source study's methods: Researchers report that nucleated cell counts were estimated from reference gene primer amplification. Generated by immunoSEQ multiplex PCR, the TCRdb table keeps only in-frame clones and is missing some. Clone size and the V and J calls come from that table; the DNA yielded D and trimming. The table records some 200,000 clones, 92% of them present only once. This clone was counted once.

The chain recombines TRBV10-1 with TRBJ2-5, with TRBD1 identical over 9 bases. The sequenced material came from peripheral blood. This clonotype was obtained from a young man with acute or convalescent COVID-19. In DNA, the CDR3 is TGCGCCAGCAGTGAGTTTCGGACAGGGGTCCAAGAGACCCAGTACTTC. The encoded protein is CASSEFRTGVQETQYF.